The 21 T cell receptor beta chains in this list originate from one sample, sequenced in a study of T cells in Graves' hyperthyroidism and ophthalmopathy. RNA transcripts gave rise to amplified TCR beta CDR3 regions. The HTBI primer set was used in a first-round RT-PCR of the TCR CDR3. MiXCR, applied by TCRdb to the multiplex PCR reads, yields one record per CDR3 protein. The sample includes around 440,000 distinct CDR3 sequences, 15% to 18% seen only once; the top ten take 14%. Sequencing used blood. The receptor source for this set is a woman between 18 and 29 years old with Graves' hyperthyroidism.

In this sample, this clonotype turned up a few times. In DNA form, the CDR3 reads TGTGCCAGCAGTTTGTCCAGGGCAACGCAGTACTTC. Translated: CASSLSRATQYF. The chain joins TRBV12-3 or TRBV12-4 to TRBJ2-7; D is perhaps TRBD1 (5 bases). The CDR3 loop spans 12 amino acids. The V end was cut by 3 bases, the J end by 9 bases, with 12 bases between.

Ten or more counts support this clonotype. The V and J genes are TRBV7-3 and TRBJ2-5; D assignment may be TRBD1 or TRBD2 (7 bases each). The CDR3 totals 15 residues. Deletions cut 0 bases from V and 3 bases from J, with 11 bases between. CDR1 and CDR2 (germline): SGHTA, FQGTGA. The CDR3 nucleotides are TGTGCCAGCAGCTTAACTCCAGGGGGGGAAGAGACCCAGTACTTC. Protein: CASSLTPGGEETQYF.

This clonotype was seen at least ten times. V is TRBV5-1 and J is TRBJ2-1, with 7 bases that match TRBD1. Germline CDR1 is SGHRS and CDR2 is YFSETQ. The CDR3 contains 16 residues. After removal of 4 bases from V and 1 base from J, the junction contained 8 bases not matched to a gene. The CDR3 reads CASSAVPGQSYNEQFF. CDR3 in DNA: TGCGCCAGCAGCGCAGTTCCGGGACAGTCCTACAATGAGCAGTTCTTC.

This clonotype showed up many times. This chain joins TRBV7-9 and TRBJ2-7, with 8 bases identical to TRBD2. With 1 base clipped from V and 5 bases from J, the junction kept 10 bases outside the gene matches. The germline gives CDR1 SEHNR, CDR2 FQNEAQ (reference sequence). The CDR3 runs to 16 residues. This CDR3 reads CASSLGSGNPTDEQYF. The DNA for the CDR3 is TGTGCCAGCAGCTTAGGTAGCGGGAACCCTACAGACGAGCAGTACTTC.

This clonotype turned up a few times. The rearrangement links TRBV7-9 to TRBJ1-2, with D tentatively TRBD1 (5 bases). This CDR3 spans 14 amino acids. V shed 5 bases and J shed 4 bases, with 14 bases lying between them. The V gene's germline CDR1 is SEHNR and CDR2 FQNEAQ (reference sequence). CDR3 amino acids: CASSRTGLPYGYTF. The CDR3 region has the DNA TGTGCCAGCAGCCGTACAGGCCTCCCCTATGGCTACACCTTC.

This clonotype showed up many times. This chain uses TRBV12-3 or TRBV12-4 with TRBJ2-1; the match to TRBD2 covers 7 bases. The CDR3 is made up of 14 amino acids. The trim removed 3 bases at V and 6 bases at J, leaving 5 bases unmatched. CDR3 in DNA: TGTGCCAGCAGTTTCTTCGGGGAGGGCAATGAGCAGTTCTTC. It specifies CASSFFGEGNEQFF.

In its sample, this clonotype was seen a few times. This rearrangement joins TRBV28 to TRBJ2-3; 9 bases line up with TRBD1. J was trimmed by 7 bases and V by 8 bases; bases with no gene match: 7. CDR1 MDHEN and CDR2 SYDVKM come from the germline V gene. The CDR3 is made up of 13 amino acids. CDR3 protein: CASRGTGMNTQYF. Here the CDR3 DNA reads TGTGCCAGCCGCGGGACAGGGATGAATACGCAGTATTTT.

This sequence joins TRBV9 and TRBJ2-1; TRBD2 agrees at 14 bases. Trimming removed 6 bases from V and 7 bases from J; junction bases left unmatched: 3. Germline V gene sequence: CDR1 SGDLS, CDR2 YYNGEE. CDR3 length equals 14 residues. CDR3 sequence: CASTGTSGGNEQFF. DNA for the CDR3: TGTGCCAGCACCGGGACTAGCGGGGGTAATGAGCAGTTCTTC.

This clonotype was found many times. The rearrangement uses TRBV12-3 or TRBV12-4 and TRBJ2-7, with a tentative D call TRBD1 (5 bases). V was clipped by 6 bases and J by 3 bases, with 15 bases between them. This CDR3 contains 14 residues. The CDR3 is CASSQGYRVYEQYF. The CDR3 DNA reads as TGTGCCAGCAGCCAGGGTTACAGAGTCTACGAGCAGTACTTC.

This clonotype was observed at least ten times. The chain links TRBV5-5 to TRBJ2-2, with 8 bases that match TRBD2. CDR1 is SGHKS, CDR2 YYEKEE, per germline (reference sequence). The CDR3 consists of 16 residues. The junction had 13 bases not matched to a gene; V was cut back by 7 bases and J by 5 bases. CDR3 nucleotide sequence: TGTGCCAGCGGACCATGGGGCGGGGGGCGGACCGGGGAGCTGTTTTTT. Protein product: CASGPWGGGRTGELFF. Using reference TRBV5-5 and TRBJ2-2 for the parts outside the CDR3, the full variable domain is DAGVTQSPTHLIKTRGQQVTLRCSPISGHKSVSWYQQVLGQGPQFIFQYYEKEERGRGNFPDRFSARQFPNYSSELNVNALLLGDSALYLCASGPWGGGRTGELFFGEGSRLTVL.

The chain uses TRBV5-1 and TRBJ1-1; perhaps TRBD1 as D (6 bases). Looked up from germline, CDR1 is SGHRS and CDR2 is YFSETQ. V lost 4 bases to trimming and J lost 0 bases, with 10 bases between them. The CDR3 consists of 14 residues. Written as DNA, the CDR3 is TGCGCCAGCAGCGGGGGCCCCATGAACACTGAAGCTTTCTTT. Amino acid sequence: CASSGGPMNTEAFF.

V and J are TRBV28 and TRBJ2-7; D is possibly TRBD2 (7 bases). CDR1 and CDR2 from the germline V gene are MDHEN and SYDVKM. Trimming cost V 6 bases and J 5 bases, with 17 bases left between them. The CDR3 covers 14 residues. CDR3 bases: TGTGCCAGCAGCCAAGGGGGACTAATCAACGAGCAGTACTTC. This encodes CASSQGGLINEQYF.

This clonotype was detected many times. The CDR3 spells CASSELGLAAHYTQYF. In nucleotides, the CDR3 is TGTGCCAGCAGTGAATTGGGACTAGCGGCGCATTATACGCAGTATTTT. The V gene is TRBV2, the J gene TRBJ2-3, with 11 bases identical to TRBD2. The trim removed 2 bases at V and 7 bases at J, leaving 8 bases unmatched. The germline gives CDR1 SNHLY, CDR2 FYNNEI. This CDR3 spans 16 amino acids.

This clonotype was recorded many times. The rearrangement links TRBV20-1 to TRBJ2-7; 8 bases map to TRBD2. Germline loops: CDR1 DFQATT, CDR2 SNEGSKA (reference sequence). V gave up 6 bases and J gave up 3 bases; unmatched junction bases: 13. This CDR3 is 15 amino acids long. CDR3 DNA sequence: TGCAGTGCCCCAGGCCGGGGACTAGGGGGCTACGAGCAGTACTTC. Residues: CSAPGRGLGGYEQYF.

The chain couples TRBV25-1 to TRBJ2-7; 13 bases line up with TRBD2. CDR1 and CDR2 from the germline V gene are MGHDK and SYGVNS. There are 15 residues in the CDR3. J was trimmed by 3 bases and V by 3 bases; bases with no gene match: 2. CDR3 in amino acids: CASSEGTSGIYEQYF. The CDR3, as DNA: TGTGCCAGCAGTGAGGGGACTAGCGGGATCTACGAGCAGTACTTC.

This clonotype has a count of ten or more. This rearrangement joins TRBV24-1 to TRBJ2-5; 8 bases align to TRBD2. From germline, CDR1 is KGHDR and CDR2 SFDVKD. The CDR3 extends over 19 amino acids. V was pared by 7 bases and J by 2 bases, with 20 bases of the junction left unmatched. The CDR3 DNA follows: TGTGCCACCAGCCGAATGGAGAGCGGGAGCCATCAACCTCAAGAGACCCAGTACTTC. It specifies CATSRMESGSHQPQETQYF.

About this clonotype itself: One base away lies a much larger clone, so this may be a sequencing read error. Lacking the conserved final phenylalanine or tryptophan, this CDR3 likely reflects a read error. The J gene is TRBJ1-1, the V gene TRBV11-2; 8 nucleotides line up with TRBD1. The CDR3 runs to 16 residues. The V gene end was trimmed by 6 bases and the J gene end by 3 bases; junction bases not matched to a gene: 12. CDR1 SGHAT and CDR2 FQNNGV come from the germline V gene. In DNA, the CDR3 is TGTGCCAGCAGGAAAATATCAGGGGGCTCGTACACTGAAGCTTTCCTT. It encodes CASRKISGGSYTEAFL.

This clonotype occurred a few times. V gene TRBV15 combines with J gene TRBJ1-1, with D possibly TRBD1 on 5 matching bases. The V end lost 5 bases, the J end lost 6 bases, and 10 bases lay between the germline ends. CDR1 LNHNV and CDR2 YYDKDF come from the germline V gene (reference sequence). The CDR3 length is 12 residues. The CDR3 DNA reads as TGTGCCACCAGCCTGGGGACGGCTGAAGCTTTCTTT. Protein sequence: CATSLGTAEAFF.

The chain is built from TRBV7-2 and TRBJ2-3, with D perhaps given as TRBD1 or TRBD2 (5 bases each). Trimming shortened V by 0 bases and J by 0 bases, and 13 bases separated the two germline ends. CDR1 SGHTA and CDR2 FQGNSA come from the germline V gene. This CDR3 region has 17 residues. CDR3 sequence reads: CASSLAGEGTSTDTQYF. The CDR3 bases are TGTGCCAGCAGCTTAGCGGGTGAGGGGACGAGCACAGATACGCAGTATTTT.

Many counts were recorded for this clonotype. The V and J genes are TRBV3-1 and TRBJ2-4; D is unclear. Per the germline V gene, CDR1 is LGHDT and CDR2 is YNNKEL (reference sequence). Trimming took off 0 bases at V and 9 bases at J, with 6 bases between the two ends. The CDR3 contains 12 residues. CDR3 nucleotides: TGTGCCAGCAGCCAAGAATCGAGCATTCAGTACTTC. Translated: CASSQESSIQYF.

This clonotype was seen many times. The chain has TRBV4-1 and TRBJ2-3, with TRBD2 as a possible D gene (6 bases). CDR3 length: 15 amino acids. Germline CDR1 MGHRA, CDR2 YSYEKL. V lost 1 base to trimming and J lost 2 bases, with 10 bases between them. CDR3 coding DNA: TGCGCCAGCAGCCAAGTTGGGACTTCCACAGATACGCAGTATTTT. It yields the protein CASSQVGTSTDTQYF.